Below, 15 T cell receptor beta chains from the same sample are listed, as sequenced in a study of T cell responses to AZD1222 COVID-19 vaccine. Profiling relied on immunoSEQ multiplex PCR, and the TCRdb table lists in-frame clones only, not all of them. The sample yields roughly 190,000 clones, 85% to 95% seen once. Material: peripheral blood, obtained on day 0 of AZD1222 vaccination. Receptors originate from an adult in good health.

V and J are TRBV5-1 and TRBJ1-4; the D is unclear. The CDR3 spans 14 residues. The germline V gene has CDR1 SGHRS and CDR2 YFSETQ. The V and J ends lost 0 bases and 8 bases respectively, with 11 bases between them. The CDR3 spells CASSLAGDKEKLFF. DNA of the CDR3: TGCGCCAGCAGCTTGGCCGGTGATAAGGAAAAACTGTTTTTT. Variable domain in full (rest from reference TRBV5-1 and TRBJ1-4): KAGVTQTPRYLIKTRGQQVTLSCSPISGHRSVSWYQQTPGQGLQFLFEYFSETQRNKGNFPGRFSGRQFSNSRSEMNVSTLELGDSALYLCASSLAGDKEKLFFGSGTQLSVL.

The chain combines TRBV7-2 with TRBJ1-1, with unresolved D. This CDR3 has 14 amino acids. The germline gives CDR1 SGHTA, CDR2 FQGNSA. V was shortened by 5 bases and J by 7 bases, with 17 bases between the two germline ends. CDR3 loop: CASSQGTMGVEAFF. The CDR3, as DNA: TGTGCCAGCAGCCAAGGTACTATGGGAGTTGAAGCTTTCTTT.

The J gene is TRBJ2-3, the V gene TRBV5-1, with D hard to call. Germline lookup yields CDR1 SGHRS and CDR2 YFSETQ. The CDR3 is 14 amino acids. V lost 4 bases and J 0 bases, leaving 9 bases between the germline ends. This chain's CDR3 is CASSRDQSTDTQYF. CDR3 DNA sequence: TGCGCCAGCAGCAGGGATCAGAGCACAGATACGCAGTATTTT.

This clone was counted a single time. The V and J genes are TRBV6-1 and TRBJ2-7; 7 nucleotides line up with TRBD2. Germline-derived CDR1 and CDR2 are MNHNS and SASEGT. V was clipped by 3 bases and J by 4 bases; unmatched bases: 6. The CDR3 is 14 amino acids. The DNA of the CDR3 is TGTGCCAGCAGTGAGTCTAGCGGTGGATACGAGCAGTACTTC. It specifies CASSESSGGYEQYF.

V and J are TRBV15 and TRBJ2-2; D is ambiguous. V lost 5 bases to trimming and J lost 6 bases, with 13 bases between them. This CDR3 has 14 amino acids. Germline CDR1 is LNHNV and CDR2 is YYDKDF (reference sequence). CDR3: CATSRSSEAGELFF. CDR3 bases: TGTGCCACCAGCCGTAGCTCGGAAGCCGGGGAGCTGTTTTTT.

This chain uses TRBV30 with TRBJ2-7; D ambiguous. CDR3 length: 10 amino acids. V lost 8 bases, J lost 6 bases, and 11 bases lay in between. The germline V gene has CDR1 GTSNPN and CDR2 SVGIG (reference sequence). The CDR3 DNA reads as TGTGCCGGAGACACCTGCGAGCAGTACTTC. Its translation is CAGDTCEQYF.

This chain joins TRBV24-1 and TRBJ1-2, with D unresolved. There are 13 residues in the CDR3. Germline V CDR1 and CDR2: KGHDR, SFDVKD. Trimming left V 4 bases short and J 6 bases short, with 11 bases between. The CDR3 loop is CATSEDGQDGYTF. The DNA of the CDR3 is TGTGCCACCAGTGAGGACGGGCAGGATGGCTACACCTTC.

The V and J genes are TRBV5-4 and TRBJ2-7; 9 bases align to TRBD1. With V trimmed by 4 bases and J by 2 bases, 13 bases remained unmatched. The CDR3 loop spans 17 amino acids. CDR1 and CDR2 (germline): SGHNT, YYREEE (reference sequence). The CDR3 DNA is TGTGCCAGCAGCCGACCTACAGGGGGCGGAACCCCCTACGAGCAGTACTTC. Amino acid sequence: CASSRPTGGGTPYEQYF.

The J gene is TRBJ1-5, the V gene TRBV6-5; TRBD1 might be the D (5 bases). The length of the CDR3 is 12 residues. Germline V lookup: CDR1 MNHEY, CDR2 SVGAGI. V dropped 6 bases and J dropped 9 bases, with 12 bases sitting between them. CDR3 DNA: TGTGCCAGCAGGCAGGGCCCCGGGCCCCAGCATTTT. Translated: CASRQGPGPQHF.

The chain recombines TRBV5-4 with TRBJ1-2; D not resolved. Deletions cut 4 bases from V and 4 bases from J, with 20 bases between. The CDR3 is 16 residues long. CDR1 and CDR2 from the germline V gene are SGHNT and YYREEE (reference sequence). The CDR3 DNA sequence: TGTGCCAGCAGCACTGGTCCCGGGGTGGCACTCTATGGCTACACCTTC. Residues: CASSTGPGVALYGYTF. Drawing the rest from reference TRBV5-4 and TRBJ1-2, the complete variable domain is ETGVTQSPTHLIKTRGQQVTLRCSSQSGHNTVSWYQQALGQGPQFIFQYYREEENGRGNFPPRFSGLQFPNYSSELNVNALELDDSALYLCASSTGPGVALYGYTFGSGTRLTVV.

V gene TRBV28 combines with J gene TRBJ2-6; a weak D match, TRBD2 (5 bases). Trimming shortened V by 8 bases and J by 0 bases, and 17 bases separated the two germline ends. The CDR3 consists of 17 residues. Germline assignment: CDR1 MDHEN and CDR2 SYDVKM. CDR3 sequence: CASVVGGLSSGANVLTF. CDR3 coding DNA: TGTGCCAGCGTTGTCGGCGGGCTTAGCTCTGGGGCCAACGTCCTGACTTTC.

The rearrangement links TRBV7-3 to TRBJ2-2; 8 nucleotides align to TRBD1. Unmatched junction bases numbered 4, after V lost 3 bases and J lost 4 bases. The CDR3 loop spans 15 amino acids. Per germline, CDR1 SGHTA and CDR2 FQGTGA. In nucleotides, the CDR3 is TGTGCCAGCAGCTTTGGAACAGGGGGCACCGGGGAGCTGTTTTTT. The encoded protein is CASSFGTGGTGELFF. Full variable domain (remainder filled in from reference TRBV7-3 and TRBJ2-2): GAGVSQTPSNKVTEKGKYVELRCDPISGHTALYWYRQSLGQGPEFLIYFQGTGAADDSGLPNDRFFAVRPEGSVSTLKIQRTERGDSAVYLCASSFGTGGTGELFFGEGSRLTVL.

The V and J genes are TRBV19 and TRBJ1-3; a weak D match, TRBD1 (6 bases). V lost 9 bases and J 0 bases, leaving 12 bases between the germline ends. Germline CDR1 reads LNHDA; CDR2 reads SQIVND (reference sequence). The CDR3 runs 14 residues. CDR3 sequence: CASQGGSSGNTIYF. CDR3 nucleotides: TGTGCCAGCCAAGGGGGAAGCTCTGGAAACACCATATATTTT.

The chain is built from TRBV11-1 and TRBJ2-5; 10 bases are a match to TRBD1. The V segment lost 5 bases and the J segment 7 bases; nucleotides outside the gene matches: 10. CDR3 length: 15 residues. CDR1 is SGHAT and CDR2 is FQDESV in the germline V gene (reference sequence). CDR3 in amino acids: CASSRGTGDVGTQYF. CDR3 sequence (DNA): TGTGCCAGCAGCCGAGGGACAGGGGATGTGGGGACCCAGTACTTC.

V usage is TRBV2 and J usage is TRBJ1-3, with 8 bases that match TRBD1. The length of the CDR3 is 16 residues. Trimming cost V 9 bases and J 4 bases; bases outside gene matches: 14. Germline V gene sequence: CDR1 SNHLY, CDR2 FYNNEI. CDR3 nucleotide sequence: TGTGCCAGTAGCAACCAGGGGGCGGTGGTGGGAAACACCATATATTTT. The encoded protein is CASSNQGAVVGNTIYF. The full variable domain, its missing parts supplied by reference TRBV2 and TRBJ1-3, is EPEVTQTPSHQVTQMGQEVILRCVPISNHLYFYWYRQILGQKVEFLVSFYNNEISEKSEIFDDQFSVERPDGSNFTLKIRSTKLEDSAMYFCASSNQGAVVGNTIYFGEGSWLTVV.